This T cell receptor (beta chain) was recovered during a study of technical replicates of blood from a handful of donors. The method was immunoSEQ multiplex PCR; TCRdb's version includes in-frame clones alone and lacks a portion of them. The sample has about 88,000 clones; about nine tenths are singletons. With 7 bases clipped from V and 2 bases from J, the junction kept 8 bases outside the gene matches. The germline CDR1 and CDR2 sequences are SGDLS and YYNGEE. CDR3 length: 14 residues. This clonotype was sampled from a human donor in good health. Source material: T cells isolated from PBMCs. The V and J genes are TRBV9 and TRBJ2-5; 7 bases are shared with TRBD1. The CDR3 spells CASSHGTAQETQYF. The CDR3 DNA sequence: TGTGCCAGCTCCCATGGGACAGCACAAGAGACCCAGTACTTC.